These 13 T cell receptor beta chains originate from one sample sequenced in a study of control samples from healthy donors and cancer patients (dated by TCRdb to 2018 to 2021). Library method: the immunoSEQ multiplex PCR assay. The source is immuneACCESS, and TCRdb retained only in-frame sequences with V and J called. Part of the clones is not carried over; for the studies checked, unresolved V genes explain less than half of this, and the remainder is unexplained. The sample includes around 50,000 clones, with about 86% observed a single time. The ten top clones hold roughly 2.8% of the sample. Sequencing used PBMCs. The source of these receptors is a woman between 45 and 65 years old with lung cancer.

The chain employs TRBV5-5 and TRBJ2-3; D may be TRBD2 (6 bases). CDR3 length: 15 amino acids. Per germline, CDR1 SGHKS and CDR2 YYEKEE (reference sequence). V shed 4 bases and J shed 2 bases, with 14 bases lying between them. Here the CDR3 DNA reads TGTGCCAGCAGCCCGGAGGGAGTCCACACAGATACGCAGTATTTT. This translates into CASSPEGVHTDTQYF.

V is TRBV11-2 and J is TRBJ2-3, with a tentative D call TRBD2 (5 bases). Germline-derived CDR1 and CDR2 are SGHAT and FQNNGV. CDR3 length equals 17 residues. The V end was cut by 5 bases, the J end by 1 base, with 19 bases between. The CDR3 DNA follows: TGTGCCAGCAGCCACGTAGGCCGGGAACGGGGCACAGATACGCAGTATTTT. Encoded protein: CASSHVGRERGTDTQYF.

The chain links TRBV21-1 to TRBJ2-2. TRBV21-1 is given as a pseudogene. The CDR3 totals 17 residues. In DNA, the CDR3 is TGTGCCAGCAGCAAGCGGAGTACCCCGAAGGGCACCGGGGAGCTGTTTTTT. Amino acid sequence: CASSKRSTPKGTGELFF.

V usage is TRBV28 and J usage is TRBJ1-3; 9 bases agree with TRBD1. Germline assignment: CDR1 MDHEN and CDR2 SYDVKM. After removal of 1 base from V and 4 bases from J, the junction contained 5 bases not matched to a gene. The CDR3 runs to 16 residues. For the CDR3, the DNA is TGTGCCAGCAGTTTATTACAGGGGGCGCCCGGAAACACCATATATTTT. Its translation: CASSLLQGAPGNTIYF.

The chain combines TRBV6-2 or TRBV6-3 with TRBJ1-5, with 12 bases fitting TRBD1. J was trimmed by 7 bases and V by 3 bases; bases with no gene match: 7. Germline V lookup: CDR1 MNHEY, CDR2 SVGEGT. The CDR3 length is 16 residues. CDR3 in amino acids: CASSYVGQGAQQPQHF. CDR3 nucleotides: TGTGCCAGCAGTTATGTGGGACAGGGGGCGCAACAGCCCCAGCATTTT.

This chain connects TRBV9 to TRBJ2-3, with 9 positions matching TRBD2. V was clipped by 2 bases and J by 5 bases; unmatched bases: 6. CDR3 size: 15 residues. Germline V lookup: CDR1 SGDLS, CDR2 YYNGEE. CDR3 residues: CASSVLAGSKDTQYF. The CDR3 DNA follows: TGTGCCAGCAGCGTCCTAGCGGGGTCGAAAGATACGCAGTATTTT. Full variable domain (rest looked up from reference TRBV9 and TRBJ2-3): DSGVTQTPKHLITATGQRVTLRCSPRSGDLSVYWYQQSLDQGLQFLIQYYNGEERAKGNILERFSAQQFPDLHSELNLSSLELGDSALYFCASSVLAGSKDTQYFGPGTRLTVL.

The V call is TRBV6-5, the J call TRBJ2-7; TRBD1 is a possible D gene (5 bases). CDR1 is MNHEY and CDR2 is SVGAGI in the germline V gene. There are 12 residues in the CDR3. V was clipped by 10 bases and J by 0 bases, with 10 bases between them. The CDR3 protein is CATLDNSYEQYF. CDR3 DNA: TGTGCCACCCTGGACAACTCCTACGAGCAGTACTTC.

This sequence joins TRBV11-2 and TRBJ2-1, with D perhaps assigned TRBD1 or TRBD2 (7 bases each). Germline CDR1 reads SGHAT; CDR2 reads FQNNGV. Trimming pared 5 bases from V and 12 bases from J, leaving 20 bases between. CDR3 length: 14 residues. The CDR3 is CASSNQGGLSRQFF. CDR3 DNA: TGTGCCAGCAGCAATCAGGGGGGGCTCTCCAGGCAGTTCTTC.

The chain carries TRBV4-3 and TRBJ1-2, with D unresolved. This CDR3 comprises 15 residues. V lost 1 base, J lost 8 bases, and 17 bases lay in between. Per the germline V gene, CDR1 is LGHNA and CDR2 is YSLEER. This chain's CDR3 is CASSQVGWEVRGYTF. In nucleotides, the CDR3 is TGCGCCAGCAGCCAAGTGGGTTGGGAGGTACGGGGCTACACCTTC.

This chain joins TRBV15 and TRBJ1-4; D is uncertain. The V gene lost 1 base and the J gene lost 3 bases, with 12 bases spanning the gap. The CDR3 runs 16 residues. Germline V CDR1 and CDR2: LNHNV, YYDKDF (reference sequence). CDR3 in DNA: TGTGCCACCAGCAGAGTCGGGGATTCGGCTAATGAAAAACTGTTTTTT. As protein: CATSRVGDSANEKLFF. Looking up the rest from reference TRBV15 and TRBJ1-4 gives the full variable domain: DAMVIQNPRYQVTQFGKPVTLSCSQTLNHNVMYWYQQKSSQAPKLLFHYYDKDFNNEADTPDNFQSRRPNTSFCFLDIRSPGLGDTAMYLCATSRVGDSANEKLFFGSGTQLSVL.

CDR3 protein: CASSVDGGREQFF. In DNA, the CDR3 is TGTGCCAGCAGCGTCGACGGCGGCCGGGAGCAGTTCTTC. V usage is TRBV9 and J usage is TRBJ2-1; D is ambiguous. CDR3 length equals 13 residues. Trimming cost V 2 bases and J 10 bases, with 13 bases left between them. Looked up from germline, CDR1 is SGDLS and CDR2 is YYNGEE.

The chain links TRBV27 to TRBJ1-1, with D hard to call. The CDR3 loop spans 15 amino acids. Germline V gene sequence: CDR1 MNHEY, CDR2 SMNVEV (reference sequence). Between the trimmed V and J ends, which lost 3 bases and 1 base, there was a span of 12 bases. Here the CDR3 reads CASSLKYRQNTEAFF. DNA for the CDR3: TGTGCCAGCAGTTTGAAGTATAGGCAGAACACTGAAGCTTTCTTT.

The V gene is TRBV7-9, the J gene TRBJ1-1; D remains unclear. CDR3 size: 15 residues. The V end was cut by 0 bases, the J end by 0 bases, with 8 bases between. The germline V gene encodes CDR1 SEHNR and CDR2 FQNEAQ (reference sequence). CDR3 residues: CASSLAGLLNTEAFF. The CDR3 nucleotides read TGTGCCAGCAGCTTAGCAGGCCTATTGAACACTGAAGCTTTCTTT. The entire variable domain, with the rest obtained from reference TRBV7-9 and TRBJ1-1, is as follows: DTGVSQNPRHKITKRGQNVTFRCDPISEHNRLYWYRQTLGQGPEFLTYFQNEAQLEKSRLLSDRFSAERPKGSFSTLEIQRTEQGDSAMYLCASSLAGLLNTEAFFGQGTRLTVV.